This record concerns one T cell receptor beta chain sequence. This clonotype was recorded at least ten times. Its target antigen remains unknown. No base quality values were provided; no much bigger clone lies one nucleotide off. V ends up 1 base short and J 4 bases short, with an unmatched junction base count of 9. The germline V gene (reference sequence) gives CDR1 as LNHDA and CDR2 as SQIVND. The CDR3 holds 16 amino acids from the cysteine to the phenylalanine. The CDR3 DNA has 48 bases and is translated from base 1. This sample stems from a study of T-cell memory formation after mild COVID-19 (dated by TCRdb to the early 2020s). Looking at the study overall: Most TCR sequence clusters were specific to one of the two donors. Two young, previously healthy adult volunteers made up the cohort, one male and one female. In two donors, T-cell clones that expanded and contracted after mild COVID-19 were followed by sequencing TCRalpha and TCRbeta repertoires longitudinally. Beyond this particular receptor, the publication reports: Contracting CD4+ clones appeared mostly in the CM and EM memory subsets, whereas CD8+ clones were enriched in EMRA. SARS-CoV-2 specificity of the second-wave clones peaking on day 37 was not confirmed. The detection of some responding clones in pre-infection memory suggests that pre-existing cross-reactive memory T cells joined the SARS-CoV-2 response. Only two mild cases were covered by the study, and larger cohorts that include severe cases with pre-infection samples were considered necessary. Balanced CD4/CD8 phenotypes were observed for clones contracting from day 15 to 85, whereas a bias towards CD4+ was observed for a second wave of clones expanding from day 15 to 37.

PBMCs were isolated by Ficoll-Paque density gradient centrifugation. The sequencing machine was an Illumina NovaSeq 6000. Using 5'RACE with constant-segment primers, TCRalpha and TCRbeta cDNA libraries were constructed, with sample barcodes and unique molecular identifiers added in the process. Trizol reagent was used to extract RNA from every sample. Libraries were amplified in two PCR steps, with a second sample barcode and Illumina TruSeq adapters added in the second step. Sequencing of libraries was performed on an Illumina NovaSeq with 2 x 150 bp paired-end reads. The published analysis was carried out like this. The reads were demultiplexed and collapsed into UMI-guided consensus sequences using migec v1.2.7. Using mixcr v2.1.11, UMI consensuses were aligned to TRA and TRB V and J templates and then assembled into clonotypes. A clonotype was counted as expanded or contracted only when both edgeR and NoisET called the clonotype significant, with the noise models trained on biological replicates. edgeR calls used a false discovery rate-adjusted p below 0.01 and a log2 fold-change threshold of 1. As an exploratory analysis of dynamics, PCA with hierarchical clustering was applied to max-normalized trajectories of the 1000 most abundant clonotypes. Separately sequenced CD4+ and CD8+ repertoires were used to assign a CD4 or CD8 phenotype to each responding clone. In TCRdb, the public reads were trimmed at Q25 with fastp and aligned with MiXCR, with productive beta chains retained. Rows are unified per CDR3 protein, each entry keeping the most common DNA and genes. Here the V and J calls rest on TCRdb's processing, not on the authors' analysis. This sample has hundreds of thousands of distinct CDR3 sequences in its table, and roughly 8.2% of those were observed once. The biggest ten clones account for around a fifth of the sample.

Sequenced sample: PBMCs or a T cell subset sorted from them (not recorded which). This TCR derives from a young man who had mild COVID-19 (a few samples of this study predate the infection). The sample titles of this study are shuffled in the database, so cell type and time point are left out; the donor was told from shared clones. The rearrangement joined TRBV19 to TRBJ2-5, and 7 junction bases match TRBD1. The CDR3 sequence is CASSIGAGGHIETQYF. The nucleotide sequence reads as follows: TGTGCCAGTAGTATAGGCGCAGGGGGTCATATAGAGACCCAGTACTTC.